These 28 T cell receptor beta chains were all obtained from the same sample, sequenced in a study of cytomegalovirus exposure and HLA in healthy donors. The PCR had 60 Vbeta and 13 Jbeta primers. Some clones are missing from TCRdb's copy, which holds only in-frame ones; the method was immunoSEQ multiplex PCR. The sample holds 100,000 to 150,000 clones, roughly 74% seen once. The sequenced material came from PBMCs. The receptors derive from a man in his forties or fifties in good health and CMV-seronegative.

V and J are TRBV27 and TRBJ2-2, with 7 bases identical to TRBD2. This CDR3 is built from 15 residues. CDR1 and CDR2 (germline): MNHEY, SMNVEV (reference sequence). The ends lost 4 bases at V and 1 base at J; junction bases unmatched: 3. The CDR3 nucleotides read TGTGCCAGCAGTTGGATAGCGGGGAACACCGGGGAGCTGTTTTTT. Translated, it gives CASSWIAGNTGELFF.

The chain couples TRBV11-3 to TRBJ2-3; TRBD2 matches 7 bases. Germline V CDR1 and CDR2: SGHNT, YENEEA. Trimming removed 3 bases from V and 4 bases from J; junction bases left unmatched: 1. The CDR3 has 13 amino acids. The CDR3 sequence is CASSFGGADTQYF. CDR3 nucleotides: TGTGCCAGCAGCTTTGGGGGGGCAGATACGCAGTATTTT.

The rearrangement uses TRBV7-2 and TRBJ1-1; D perhaps matches TRBD1 (5 bases). Germline V lookup: CDR1 SGHTA, CDR2 FQGNSA. Trimming stripped 5 bases from V and 1 base from J, with 8 bases between. This CDR3 region has 13 residues. The CDR3 nucleotides are TGTGCCAGCAGCCGTACAGGGAACACTGAAGCTTTCTTT. Translated: CASSRTGNTEAFF.

CDR3 DNA: TGTGCCAGCAGCGTAGCCGGGGGGGCCGCTTTCTTT. Translated, it gives CASSVAGGAAFF. This chain uses TRBV9 with TRBJ1-1; D is perhaps TRBD1 (6 bases). Germline V gene data show CDR1 as SGDLS and CDR2 as YYNGEE. V was trimmed by 0 bases and J by 11 bases, leaving 11 bases between them. This CDR3 contains 12 residues.

V usage is TRBV7-9 and J usage is TRBJ1-2; D gene unclear. This CDR3 region has 13 residues. CDR1 and CDR2 (germline): SEHNR, FQNEAQ (reference sequence). Deletions cut 0 bases from V and 4 bases from J, with 6 bases between. CDR3 amino acids: CASSLAQIYGYTF. DNA for the CDR3: TGTGCCAGCAGCTTAGCGCAGATCTATGGCTACACCTTC.

This clone appeared a few times. V usage is TRBV28 and J usage is TRBJ1-1; a possible D gene is TRBD1 (6 bases). V lost 3 bases, J lost 7 bases, and 9 bases lay in between. Germline-derived CDR1 and CDR2 are MDHEN and SYDVKM. The CDR3 totals 12 residues. The CDR3, as DNA: TGTGCCAGCAGTTTCTTAGGGGGTGAAGCTTTCTTT. Its protein is CASSFLGGEAFF. The whole variable domain, filled in from reference TRBV28 and TRBJ1-1, reads DVKVTQSSRYLVKRTGEKVFLECVQDMDHENMFWYRQDPGLGLRLIYFSYDVKMKEKGDIPEGYSVSREKKERFSLILESASTNQTSMYLCASSFLGGEAFFGQGTRLTVV.

This chain connects TRBV18 to TRBJ2-7; D perhaps matches TRBD1 (6 bases). V was pared by 3 bases and J by 5 bases, with 14 bases between. The CDR3 has 14 residues. Germline CDR1 and CDR2: KGHSH and LQKENI. The CDR3 here is CASSPQDRFHEQYF. The CDR3 nucleotides read TGTGCCAGCTCACCCCAGGACAGATTCCACGAGCAGTACTTC.

This chain uses TRBV9 with TRBJ1-1; D is unresolved. V shed 4 bases and J shed 8 bases, with 9 bases lying between them. This CDR3 has 11 amino acids. Germline V lookup: CDR1 SGDLS, CDR2 YYNGEE. The CDR3 DNA is TGTGCCAGCAGCCCCCAGACAGAAGCTTTCTTT. Amino acids: CASSPQTEAFF.

The DNA for the CDR3 is TGCGCCAGCAGCCAAGATAGGATCAGGGGGCGGACCGGTACTGGGGCCAACGTCCTGACTTTC. Translating it yields CASSQDRIRGRTGTGANVLTF. The V gene is TRBV4-3, the J gene TRBJ2-6, with 8 bases aligning to TRBD1. CDR3 length equals 21 residues. J was trimmed by 2 bases and V by 0 bases; bases with no gene match: 15. The germline gives CDR1 LGHNA, CDR2 YSLEER.

The CDR3 spells CASSLGGDFGYTF. CDR3 DNA sequence: TGTGCCAGCAGCTTAGGGGGAGATTTTGGCTACACCTTC. V is TRBV7-7 and J is TRBJ1-2; D is unclear. Trimming took 1 base from V and 7 from J, leaving 10 bases between them. This CDR3 has 13 amino acids. Germline V gene sequence: CDR1 SSHAT, CDR2 FNYEAQ (reference sequence).

V and J are TRBV7-9 and TRBJ1-4; possible D gene TRBD1, 6 bases. The CDR3 loop spans 17 amino acids. Trimming removed 5 bases at V and 5 bases at J, with 21 bases between. Germline V gene lookup returns CDR1 SEHNR and CDR2 FQNEAQ (reference sequence). This CDR3 reads CASSHKSGQTGNEKLFF. CDR3 coding DNA: TGTGCCAGCAGCCACAAAAGTGGACAGACGGGGAATGAAAAACTGTTTTTT. The full variable domain, its missing parts supplied by reference TRBV7-9 and TRBJ1-4, is DTGVSQNPRHKITKRGQNVTFRCDPISEHNRLYWYRQTLGQGPEFLTYFQNEAQLEKSRLLSDRFSAERPKGSFSTLEIQRTEQGDSAMYLCASSHKSGQTGNEKLFFGSGTQLSVL.

The CDR3 bases are TGCGCCAGCAGCTTGGGGAAGCACAGGGCAACTAATGAAAAACTGTTTTTT. Its translation: CASSLGKHRATNEKLFF. This chain uses TRBV5-1 with TRBJ1-4; D possibly corresponds to TRBD1 (6 bases). Germline CDR1 is SGHRS and CDR2 is YFSETQ. The V end was cut by 0 bases, the J end by 0 bases, with 12 bases between. CDR3 length: 17 amino acids.

The chain recombines TRBV5-1 with TRBJ2-7, with unresolved D. Per the germline V gene, CDR1 is SGHRS and CDR2 is YFSETQ. The CDR3 contains 15 residues. V lost 2 bases and J 5 bases, leaving 17 bases between the germline ends. CDR3: CASSFRHPVLHEQYF. CDR3 in DNA: TGCGCCAGCAGCTTCAGGCACCCCGTGCTTCACGAGCAGTACTTC.

The rearrangement uses TRBV13 and TRBJ2-3; 8 bases map to TRBD2. The CDR3 spans 14 residues. Germline loops: CDR1 PRHDT, CDR2 FYEKMQ (reference sequence). The V segment lost 5 bases and the J segment 6 bases; nucleotides outside the gene matches: 7. The CDR3 sequence is CASSNGRGGDTQYF. DNA for the CDR3: TGTGCCAGCAGCAACGGACGGGGGGGCGATACGCAGTATTTT. Full variable domain (missing parts from reference TRBV13 and TRBJ2-3): AAGVIQSPRHLIKEKRETATLKCYPIPRHDTVYWYQQGPGQDPQFLISFYEKMQSDKGSIPDRFSAQQFSDYHSELNMSSLELGDSALYFCASSNGRGGDTQYFGPGTRLTVL.

This clone was observed a few times. The rearrangement joins TRBV25-1 to TRBJ1-1; the D gene is possibly TRBD1 (5 bases). The CDR3 has 14 amino acids. V was shortened by 4 bases and J by 2 bases, with 11 bases between the two germline ends. Per germline, CDR1 MGHDK and CDR2 SYGVNS. The CDR3 loop reads CASSGGRPNTEAFF. The CDR3 nucleotides read TGTGCCAGCAGTGGGGGCCGACCAAACACTGAAGCTTTCTTT.

This chain uses TRBV19 with TRBJ2-1; 8 bases agree with TRBD2. V lost 0 bases to trimming and J lost 8 bases; unmatched junction nucleotides: 12. The CDR3 is 17 amino acids. Germline CDR1 LNHDA, CDR2 SQIVND (reference sequence). CDR3: CASSIDRAGAQLDEQFF. CDR3 coding DNA: TGTGCCAGTAGTATAGATCGAGCGGGGGCCCAACTCGATGAGCAGTTCTTC.

The V call is TRBV4-2, the J call TRBJ2-7; 8 bases are a match to TRBD1. The V gene end was trimmed by 4 bases and the J gene end by 1 base; junction bases not matched to a gene: 6. The CDR3 has 15 amino acids. Germline V gives CDR1 LGHNA, CDR2 YNFKEQ. CDR3 coding DNA: TGTGCCAGCAGCCCCGACAGGGGAGAATCCTACGAGCAGTACTTC. It translates to CASSPDRGESYEQYF.

The chain employs TRBV6-1 and TRBJ1-1; D is unclear. CDR3 size: 13 residues. V was pared by 1 base and J by 4 bases, with 7 bases between. Germline V gives CDR1 MNHNS, CDR2 SASEGT. The CDR3 DNA reads TGTGCCAGCAGTGAAGACAGATCCACTGAAGCTTTCTTT. Translation gives CASSEDRSTEAFF.

V is TRBV19 and J is TRBJ2-2; 9 nucleotides match TRBD2. This CDR3 has 16 residues. V shed 3 bases, J shed 6 bases, and the junction held 8 bases outside the gene matches. Germline CDR1 is LNHDA and CDR2 is SQIVND (reference sequence). The CDR3 loop is CASSMMRGGAAGELFF. CDR3 nucleotides: TGTGCCAGTAGTATGATGCGCGGGGGGGCGGCCGGGGAGCTGTTTTTT.

The chain carries TRBV5-1 and TRBJ2-7; 8 positions agree with TRBD1. The CDR3 has 15 residues. V lost 2 bases, J lost 4 bases, and 8 bases stayed unmatched. Germline assignment: CDR1 SGHRS and CDR2 YFSETQ. The CDR3 DNA reads as TGCGCCAGCAGCTTAGTCCAGGGGGCTCGGTACGAGCAGTACTTC. Its protein product is CASSLVQGARYEQYF.

J is TRBJ2-5 and V is TRBV5-1, with TRBD1 matching 7 bases. The CDR3 contains 16 residues. Looked up from germline, CDR1 is SGHRS and CDR2 is YFSETQ. The V gene end was trimmed by 0 bases and the J gene end by 4 bases; junction bases not matched to a gene: 9. CDR3 sequence: CASSLEIQGKGETQYF. CDR3 nucleotides: TGCGCCAGCAGCTTGGAGATACAGGGGAAGGGAGAGACCCAGTACTTC.

This clone was counted a single time. The V gene is TRBV11-2, the J gene TRBJ2-5; D is undetermined. Germline assignment: CDR1 SGHAT and CDR2 FQNNGV. V was trimmed by 0 bases and J by 4 bases, leaving 15 bases between them. The CDR3 runs 16 residues. CDR3 amino acids: CASSLDLSPLGETQYF. CDR3 coding DNA: TGTGCCAGCAGCTTAGACCTCAGCCCTCTAGGAGAGACCCAGTACTTC.

This clone appeared a single time. The V gene is TRBV5-6, the J gene TRBJ2-7; D may be TRBD1 (6 bases). This CDR3 is 15 amino acids long. The germline gives CDR1 SGHDT, CDR2 YYEEEE. V lost 3 bases, J lost 2 bases, and 15 bases lay in between. CDR3: CASSSLTGRAYEQYF. The DNA of the CDR3 is TGTGCCAGCAGCTCACTGACAGGACGCGCCTACGAGCAGTACTTC.

This clone was seen once. This rearrangement joins TRBV6-5 to TRBJ2-2, with D possibly being TRBD2 (6 bases). The CDR3 has 15 residues. CDR1 is MNHEY and CDR2 is SVGAGI in the germline V gene. The V end lost 7 bases, the J end lost 4 bases, and 16 bases lay between the germline ends. The DNA for the CDR3 is TGTGCCAGCATAAGCCGGGGGACGAGCACCGGGGAGCTGTTTTTT. This sequence encodes CASISRGTSTGELFF.

This clone showed up just a few times. The chain uses TRBV2 and TRBJ1-3; D possibly corresponds to TRBD1 (5 bases). CDR3 length: 14 residues. V was trimmed by 6 bases and J by 8 bases, leaving 17 bases between them. Germline CDR1 SNHLY, CDR2 FYNNEI. As DNA, the CDR3 is TGTGCCAGCAGGGCTAGGGGAGGGACGGACACCATATATTTT. As protein: CASRARGGTDTIYF.

V is TRBV9 and J is TRBJ1-5; D is unresolved. The germline gives CDR1 SGDLS, CDR2 YYNGEE. This CDR3 has 14 residues. V lost 2 bases to trimming and J lost 5 bases, with 11 bases between them. CDR3: CASSVGRGDQPQHF. CDR3 bases: TGTGCCAGCAGCGTCGGCAGAGGAGATCAGCCCCAGCATTTT.

This chain links TRBV4-3 with TRBJ2-1, with 8 bases lining up with TRBD2. Germline V gene lookup returns CDR1 LGHNA and CDR2 YSLEER. The V segment lost 2 bases and the J segment 3 bases; nucleotides outside the gene matches: 6. The CDR3 extends over 16 amino acids. CDR3 residues: CASSQFSGTSYNEQFF. The CDR3 DNA sequence: TGCGCCAGCAGCCAATTTTCCGGGACTAGCTACAATGAGCAGTTCTTC.

J is TRBJ2-6 and V is TRBV19; TRBD1 might be the D (7 bases). Trimming stripped 10 bases from V and 0 bases from J, with 25 bases between. CDR3 size: 19 residues. CDR1 LNHDA and CDR2 SQIVND come from the germline V gene (reference sequence). The CDR3: CATQNPRGVRSSGANVLTF. In DNA, the CDR3 is TGTGCCACACAGAACCCCAGGGGGGTAAGAAGCTCTGGGGCCAACGTCCTGACTTTC.